These 27 T cell receptor beta chains share one sample of origin, sequenced in a study of blood T cells in healthy people across ages. PCR was performed a second time for about 7 to 12 cycles using a sample-barcoded 5' primer and a J-beta primer mix. TCRdb analysed the 5' RACE reads with MiXCR anew, one entry per CDR3 protein. Of under 950,000 distinct CDR3 sequences listed, about 20% were seen once; the top ten hold 20% to 25%. What was sequenced was blood. The origin of the receptors is a man between 65 and 85 years old in good health.

As DNA, the CDR3 is TGTGCCAGCAGCCCAGCGGGATGGGACAACACCTACGAGCAGTACGTC. This sequence encodes CASSPAGWDNTYEQYV. The rearrangement links TRBV7-8 to TRBJ2-7; D is perhaps TRBD2 (7 bases). The V and J ends lost 5 bases and 2 bases respectively, with 19 bases between them. Germline V gene lookup returns CDR1 SGHVS and CDR2 FQNEAQ. The CDR3 is 16 amino acids.

The chain recombines TRBV2 with TRBJ2-3; D is unresolved. Trimming took off 6 bases at V and 0 bases at J, with 13 bases between the two ends. Germline V gives CDR1 SNHLY, CDR2 FYNNEI. There are 15 residues in the CDR3. The DNA of the CDR3 is TGTGCCAGCAGCGAATTTGAAACTAGCACAGATACGCAGTATTTT. Translated: CASSEFETSTDTQYF. The whole variable domain, remainder taken from reference TRBV2 and TRBJ2-3, is EPEVTQTPSHQVTQMGQEVILRCVPISNHLYFYWYRQILGQKVEFLVSFYNNEISEKSEIFDDQFSVERPDGSNFTLKIRSTKLEDSAMYFCASSEFETSTDTQYFGPGTRLTVL.

This clonotype turned up a few times. At one boundary the junction diverges from the germline segment, which might be a read error. The chain carries TRBV3-1 and TRBJ1-6; D uncertain. Germline lookup yields CDR1 LGHDT and CDR2 YNNKEL (reference sequence). This CDR3 is 15 amino acids long. In nucleotides, the CDR3 is TGCGCCAGCAGCCGCGGCCCTTCCTATAATTCACCCCTCCACTTT. The encoded protein is CASSRGPSYNSPLHF.

The J gene is TRBJ1-2, the V gene TRBV29-1; D may be TRBD1 (5 bases). Germline lookup yields CDR1 SQVTM and CDR2 ANQGSEA. Trimming pared 2 bases from V and 0 bases from J, leaving 10 bases between. This CDR3 region has 14 residues. CDR3 DNA sequence: TGCAGCGTTGAAAAGTCCAGGGCTAACTATGGCTACACCTTC. Translation gives CSVEKSRANYGYTF. Supplemented by reference TRBV29-1 and TRBJ1-2, the full variable domain reads SAVISQKPSRDICQRGTSLTIQCQVDSQVTMMFWYRQQPGQSLTLIATANQGSEATYESGFVIDKFPISRPNLTFSTLTVSNMSPEDSSIYLCSVEKSRANYGYTFGSGTRLTVV.

The V and J genes are TRBV5-1 and TRBJ1-2; a possible D gene is TRBD1 (5 bases). CDR1 and CDR2 (germline): SGHRS, YFSETQ. The CDR3 extends over 16 amino acids. Trimming left V 1 base short and J 6 bases short, with 19 bases between. CDR3 DNA: TGCGCCAGCAGCTTGAACGGAGGACCAGTGGGGCATGGCTACACCTTC. It encodes CASSLNGGPVGHGYTF.

This clonotype was seen only a few times. The V gene is TRBV12-3 or TRBV12-4, the J gene TRBJ1-1; 9 bases agree with TRBD1. This CDR3 is 15 amino acids long. The V segment lost 3 bases and the J segment 1 base; nucleotides outside the gene matches: 3. The CDR3 region is CASSLTGGGNTEAFF. The CDR3 region has the DNA TGTGCCAGCAGTTTGACAGGGGGAGGGAACACTGAAGCTTTCTTT.

The chain couples TRBV12-3 or TRBV12-4 to TRBJ1-1; D not resolved. V was clipped by 7 bases and J by 1 base, with 13 bases between them. This CDR3 spans 14 amino acids. CDR3 nucleotides: TGTGCCAGCAAGTCGGGGTGGGGGAACACTGAAGCTTTCTTT. This sequence encodes CASKSGWGNTEAFF.

This clonotype was detected a few times. The chain uses TRBV20-1 and TRBJ1-5; D not resolved. CDR1 is DFQATT, CDR2 SNEGSKA, per germline (reference sequence). Trimming cost V 2 bases and J 7 bases, with 12 bases left between them. This CDR3 has 13 amino acids. CDR3: CSARPPGGQPQHF. The DNA for the CDR3 is TGCAGTGCTAGACCCCCGGGCGGACAGCCCCAGCATTTT.

The sample holds a few counts of this clonotype. This chain uses TRBV7-6 with TRBJ2-7, with D perhaps TRBD2 (5 bases). Between the trimmed V and J ends, which lost 4 bases and 6 bases, there was a span of 13 bases. The CDR3 consists of 13 residues. Germline CDR1 reads SGHVS; CDR2 reads FNYEAQ. The CDR3 sequence: CASSSAVFLEQYF. The CDR3 nucleotides are TGTGCCAGCAGCTCAGCGGTCTTCCTCGAGCAGTACTTC. Full variable domain (outside the CDR3, taken from reference TRBV7-6 and TRBJ2-7): GAGVSQSPRYKVTKRGQDVALRCDPISGHVSLYWYRQALGQGPEFLTYFNYEAQQDKSGLPNDRFSAERPEGSISTLTIQRTEQRDSAMYRCASSSAVFLEQYFGPGTRLTVT.

The chain recombines TRBV9 with TRBJ2-3; 8 nucleotides line up with TRBD2. Germline loops: CDR1 SGDLS, CDR2 YYNGEE. This CDR3 is 16 amino acids long. V was pared by 0 bases and J by 0 bases, with 3 bases of the junction left unmatched. The CDR3 nucleotides are TGTGCCAGCAGCGTAGGTAGCGGGGTTAGCACAGATACGCAGTATTTT. Translation gives CASSVGSGVSTDTQYF.

The chain carries TRBV19 and TRBJ1-1; D might be TRBD1 (6 bases). The germline V and J ends were trimmed by 4 bases and 5 bases, with 11 bases remaining between them. Germline CDR1 LNHDA, CDR2 SQIVND (reference sequence). This CDR3 has 13 residues. The CDR3 sequence is CASSTGVLTEAFF. Here the CDR3 DNA reads TGTGCCAGTAGTACAGGGGTTTTGACTGAAGCTTTCTTT.

V and J are TRBV11-2 and TRBJ2-5, with D perhaps TRBD1 (6 bases). From germline, CDR1 is SGHAT and CDR2 FQNNGV. The CDR3 sequence is 14 residues long. V was shortened by 5 bases and J by 3 bases, with 13 bases between the two germline ends. CDR3 sequence (DNA): TGTGCCAGCAGCATACGGACAGCAAAAGAGACCCAGTACTTC. The encoded protein is CASSIRTAKETQYF.

The chain employs TRBV20-1 and TRBJ1-5; TRBD1 might be the D (6 bases). The germline V gene encodes CDR1 DFQATT and CDR2 SNEGSKA (reference sequence). Trimming cost V 5 bases and J 2 bases, with 10 bases left between them. The CDR3 spans 13 residues. The CDR3 DNA is TGCAGTGCTCGGGACAACCGCAATCAGCCCCAGCATTTT. Translating it yields CSARDNRNQPQHF.

The table lists this clonotype with many counts. The chain combines TRBV5-5 with TRBJ2-1; 10 bases are shared with TRBD1. V lost 4 bases, J lost 6 bases, and 7 bases stayed unmatched. Germline assignment: CDR1 SGHKS and CDR2 YYEKEE (reference sequence). This CDR3 spans 15 amino acids. CDR3 residues: CASSQGTGVPNEQFF. The CDR3 DNA is TGTGCCAGCAGCCAAGGGACAGGGGTCCCCAATGAGCAGTTCTTC.

This chain joins TRBV24-1 and TRBJ2-7, with 8 bases lining up with TRBD1. CDR3 length: 14 amino acids. CDR1 is KGHDR, CDR2 SFDVKD, per germline. With 5 bases clipped from V and 6 bases from J, the junction kept 8 bases outside the gene matches. Written as DNA, the CDR3 is TGTGCCACCAGTGCCATGGACAGGGAAACCGAGCAGTACTTC. This codes for CATSAMDRETEQYF.

This clonotype was detected a few times. CDR3 amino acids: CASSLKREAFLSETQYF. In nucleotides, the CDR3 is TGTGCCAGCAGTTTAAAGCGGGAGGCCTTCTTGTCAGAGACCCAGTACTTC. This sequence joins TRBV27 and TRBJ2-5, with 9 positions matching TRBD2. V was pared by 2 bases and J by 4 bases, with 11 bases of the junction left unmatched. In germline, CDR1 is MNHEY, CDR2 SMNVEV (reference sequence). This CDR3 is 17 amino acids long.

The genes are TRBV6-2 or TRBV6-3 and TRBJ2-1; unclear D gene. Trimming left V 6 bases short and J 4 bases short, with 13 bases between. The germline gives CDR1 MNHEY, CDR2 SVGEGT. This CDR3 has 14 residues. CDR3 amino acids: CASRLPTIYNEQFF. The CDR3 DNA reads TGTGCCAGCAGGCTACCAACTATTTACAATGAGCAGTTCTTC.

For this clonotype: An end of the junction does not agree with germline; a read error may underlie this. The rearrangement uses TRBV28 and TRBJ2-7; D uncertain. The CDR3 is made up of 10 amino acids. Germline lookup yields CDR1 MDHEN and CDR2 SYDVKM. CDR3 nucleotide sequence: TGTGCCCGCAGTGACACCGAGCAGTACTTC. It codes for CARSDTEQYF.

The rearrangement joins TRBV6-1 to TRBJ1-2; no reliable D call. Germline V gene data show CDR1 as MNHNS and CDR2 as SASEGT. The CDR3 spans 12 residues. Deletions cut 2 bases from V and 7 bases from J, with 8 bases between. The CDR3 sequence: CASSEWLAGYTF. The CDR3 coding sequence is TGTGCCAGCAGTGAATGGCTTGCTGGCTACACCTTC.

Of note for this clonotype: The missing conserved phenylalanine or tryptophan at the end of this CDR3 makes a read error likely. CDR3 bases: TGTGCCAGCAGTTACCCAGCGGGGGGAGTTGAGACCCAGTACCTC. Amino acids: CASSYPAGGVETQYL. The chain carries TRBV6-2 or TRBV6-3 and TRBJ2-5, with 9 nucleotides matching TRBD2. The J segment lost 5 bases and the V segment lost 2 bases, leaving 6 bases of the junction unmatched. Germline CDR1 is MNHEY and CDR2 is SVGEGT. The CDR3 length is 15 residues.

The chain links TRBV3-1 to TRBJ2-1; D is undetermined. The DNA end lines up better with TRBJ2-5; the J call may be wrong. This CDR3 is built from 11 residues. The germline V gene encodes CDR1 LGHDT and CDR2 YNNKEL (reference sequence). As DNA, the CDR3 is TGTGCCAGCAGCCACCATCGTTACCAGTACTTC. Translated, it gives CASSHHRYQYF.

This chain links TRBV5-6 with TRBJ2-7; 8 bases line up with TRBD1. Per germline, CDR1 SGHDT and CDR2 YYEEEE. The CDR3 is made up of 15 amino acids. V shed 0 bases, J shed 2 bases, and the junction held 4 bases outside the gene matches. This chain's CDR3 is CASSLADRVTYEQYF. The CDR3 DNA is TGTGCCAGCAGCTTGGCGGACAGGGTTACCTACGAGCAGTACTTC.

This chain links TRBV4-2 with TRBJ2-2; D gene unclear. Between the trimmed V and J ends, which lost 1 base and 2 bases, there was a span of 14 bases. This CDR3 comprises 17 residues. Germline values: CDR1 LGHNA, CDR2 YNFKEQ. In DNA form, the CDR3 reads TGTGCCAGCAGCCAAGCGACTTGGAGACCTAACACCGGGGAGCTGTTTTTT. Translating it yields CASSQATWRPNTGELFF.

The CDR3: CASRDGLRNQPQHF. CDR3 coding DNA: TGTGCCAGCCGGGACGGCCTCCGCAATCAGCCCCAGCATTTT. V is TRBV6-2 or TRBV6-3 and J is TRBJ1-5, with D possibly TRBD1 on 5 matching bases. CDR3 size: 14 residues. V was trimmed by 8 bases and J by 2 bases, leaving 13 bases between them. Germline V CDR1 and CDR2: MNHEY, SVGEGT.

This chain links TRBV5-1 with TRBJ1-4; 7 nucleotides match TRBD1. The J segment lost 2 bases and the V segment lost 4 bases, leaving 8 bases of the junction unmatched. Germline values: CDR1 SGHRS, CDR2 YFSETQ. The CDR3 is 16 residues long. CDR3 sequence (DNA): TGCGCCAGCAGCACGACAGGGTCTGTTACTAATGAAAAACTGTTTTTT. Translating gives CASSTTGSVTNEKLFF.

This clonotype was seen repeatedly, ten times or more. The chain recombines TRBV20-1 with TRBJ1-5; no clear D gene. This CDR3 spans 13 amino acids. With 1 base removed from V and 4 bases from J, the gap between germline ends came to 8 bases. Germline CDR1 reads DFQATT; CDR2 reads SNEGSKA (reference sequence). The DNA for the CDR3 is TGCAGTGCTAGAGGTTGGGGAAATCAGCCCCAGCATTTT. Translating gives CSARGWGNQPQHF.

The chain couples TRBV20-1 to TRBJ2-3, with 7 bases that match TRBD2. Germline CDR1 is DFQATT and CDR2 is SNEGSKA (reference sequence). The CDR3 has 15 amino acids. Trimming at V came to 7 bases and at J to 1 base, leaving 11 bases not matched to a gene. The CDR3 loop is CSVGVGGSGTDTQYF. The CDR3 bases are TGCAGTGTCGGAGTGGGGGGGAGTGGCACAGATACGCAGTATTTT.